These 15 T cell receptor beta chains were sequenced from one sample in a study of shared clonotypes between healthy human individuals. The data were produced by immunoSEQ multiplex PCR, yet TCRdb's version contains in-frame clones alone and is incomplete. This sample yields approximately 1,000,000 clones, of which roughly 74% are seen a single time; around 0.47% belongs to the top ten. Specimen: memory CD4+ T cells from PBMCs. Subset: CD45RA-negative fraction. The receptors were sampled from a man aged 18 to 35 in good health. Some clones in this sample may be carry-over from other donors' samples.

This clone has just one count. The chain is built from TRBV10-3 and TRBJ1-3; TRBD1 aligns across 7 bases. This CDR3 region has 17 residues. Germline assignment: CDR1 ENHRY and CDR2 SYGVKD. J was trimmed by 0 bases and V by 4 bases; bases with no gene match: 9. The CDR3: CAISATGTGVSGNTIYF. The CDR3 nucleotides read TGTGCCATCAGTGCGACAGGGACGGGAGTCTCTGGAAACACCATATATTTT.

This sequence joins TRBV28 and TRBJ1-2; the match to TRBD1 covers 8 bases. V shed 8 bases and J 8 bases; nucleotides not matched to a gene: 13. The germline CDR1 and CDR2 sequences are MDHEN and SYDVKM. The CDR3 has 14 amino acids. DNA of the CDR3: TGTGCCAGCGTCACAGAAGGACAGGGTTCGGGCTACACCTTC. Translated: CASVTEGQGSGYTF.

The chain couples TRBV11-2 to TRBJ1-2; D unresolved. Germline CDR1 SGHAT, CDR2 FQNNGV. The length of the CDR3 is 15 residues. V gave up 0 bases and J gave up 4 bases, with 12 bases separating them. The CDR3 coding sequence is TGTGCCAGCAGCTTAGATGTGGCCAGGAGCTATGGCTACACCTTC. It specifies CASSLDVARSYGYTF.

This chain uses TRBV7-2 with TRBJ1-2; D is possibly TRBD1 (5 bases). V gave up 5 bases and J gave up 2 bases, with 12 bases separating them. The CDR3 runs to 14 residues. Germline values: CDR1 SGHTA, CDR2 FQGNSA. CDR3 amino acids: CASSRVGANYGYTF. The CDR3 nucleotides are TGTGCCAGCAGCCGCGTCGGGGCGAACTATGGCTACACCTTC.

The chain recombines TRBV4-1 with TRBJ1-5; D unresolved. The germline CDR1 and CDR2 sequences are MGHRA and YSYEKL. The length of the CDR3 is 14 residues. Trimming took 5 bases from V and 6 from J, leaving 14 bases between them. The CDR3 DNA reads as TGCGCCAGCAGCTCGGAGGGTGCCCGTCAGCCCCAGCATTTT. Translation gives CASSSEGARQPQHF.

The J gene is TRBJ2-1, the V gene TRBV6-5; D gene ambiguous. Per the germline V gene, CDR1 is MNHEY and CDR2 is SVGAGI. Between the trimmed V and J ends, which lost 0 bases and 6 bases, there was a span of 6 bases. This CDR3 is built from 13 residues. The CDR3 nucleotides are TGTGCCAGCAGTTACTCGACCCCCAATGAGCAGTTCTTC. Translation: CASSYSTPNEQFF.

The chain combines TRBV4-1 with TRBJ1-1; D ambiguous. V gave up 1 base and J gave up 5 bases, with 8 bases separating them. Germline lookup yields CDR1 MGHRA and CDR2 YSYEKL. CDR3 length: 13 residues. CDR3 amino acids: CASSQVLGTEAFF. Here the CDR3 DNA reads TGCGCCAGCAGCCAAGTCTTGGGAACTGAAGCTTTCTTT.

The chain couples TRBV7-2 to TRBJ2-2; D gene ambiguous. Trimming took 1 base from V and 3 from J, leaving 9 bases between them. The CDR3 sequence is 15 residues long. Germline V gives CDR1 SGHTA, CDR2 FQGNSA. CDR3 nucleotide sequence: TGTGCCAGCAGCTTAGTGGTACTGCACACCGGGGAGCTGTTTTTT. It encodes CASSLVVLHTGELFF.

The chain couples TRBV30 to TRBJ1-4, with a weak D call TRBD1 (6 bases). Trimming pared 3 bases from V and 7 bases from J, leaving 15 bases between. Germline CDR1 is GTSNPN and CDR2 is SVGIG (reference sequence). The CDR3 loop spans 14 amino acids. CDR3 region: CAWSLGGAAEKLFF. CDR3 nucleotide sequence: TGTGCCTGGAGCCTCGGGGGGGCTGCTGAAAAACTGTTTTTT.

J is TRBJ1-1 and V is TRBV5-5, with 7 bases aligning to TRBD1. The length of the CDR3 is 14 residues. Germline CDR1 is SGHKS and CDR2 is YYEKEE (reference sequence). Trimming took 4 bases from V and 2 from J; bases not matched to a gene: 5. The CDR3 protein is CASSKGAANTEAFF. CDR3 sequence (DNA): TGTGCCAGCAGCAAGGGGGCTGCAAACACTGAAGCTTTCTTT. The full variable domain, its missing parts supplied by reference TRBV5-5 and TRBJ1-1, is DAGVTQSPTHLIKTRGQQVTLRCSPISGHKSVSWYQQVLGQGPQFIFQYYEKEERGRGNFPDRFSARQFPNYSSELNVNALLLGDSALYLCASSKGAANTEAFFGQGTRLTVV.

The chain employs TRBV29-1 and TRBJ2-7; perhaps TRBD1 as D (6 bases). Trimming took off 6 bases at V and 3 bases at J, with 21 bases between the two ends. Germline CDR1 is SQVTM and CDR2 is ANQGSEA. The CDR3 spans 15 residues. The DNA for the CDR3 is TGCAGCGTGGGGATTGGGACACCGGCCTTCTACGAGCAGTACTTC. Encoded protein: CSVGIGTPAFYEQYF.

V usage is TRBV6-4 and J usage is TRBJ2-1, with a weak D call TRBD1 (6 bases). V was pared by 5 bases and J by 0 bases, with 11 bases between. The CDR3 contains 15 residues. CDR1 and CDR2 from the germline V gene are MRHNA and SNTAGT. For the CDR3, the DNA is TGTGCCAGCAGTCCAGGGGTTAGCTCCTACAATGAGCAGTTCTTC. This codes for CASSPGVSSYNEQFF.

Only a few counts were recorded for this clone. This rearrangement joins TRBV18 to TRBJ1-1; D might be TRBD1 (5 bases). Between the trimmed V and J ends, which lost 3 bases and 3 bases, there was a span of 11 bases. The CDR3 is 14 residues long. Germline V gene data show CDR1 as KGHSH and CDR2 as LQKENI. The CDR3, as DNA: TGTGCCAGCTCACCCGTCACAGGCGACACTGAAGCTTTCTTT. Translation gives CASSPVTGDTEAFF.

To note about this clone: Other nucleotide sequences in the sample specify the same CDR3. DNA of the CDR3: TGTGCCAGCAGTGTAGCGGGAGCCACAGATACGCAGTATTTT. It codes for CASSVAGATDTQYF. The rearrangement links TRBV2 to TRBJ2-3, with 9 bases lining up with TRBD2. Germline V gives CDR1 SNHLY, CDR2 FYNNEI. CDR3 length: 14 residues. V lost 4 bases, J lost 2 bases, and 1 base stayed unmatched.

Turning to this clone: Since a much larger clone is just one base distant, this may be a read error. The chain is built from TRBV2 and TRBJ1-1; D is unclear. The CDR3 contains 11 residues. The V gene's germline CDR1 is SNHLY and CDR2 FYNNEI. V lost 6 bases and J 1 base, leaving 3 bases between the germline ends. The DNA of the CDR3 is TGTGCCAGCAGGCCGAACACTGAAGCTTTCTTT. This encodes CASRPNTEAFF.